A single sample is the source of the 32 T cell receptor beta chains below, sequenced in a study of T cells in Graves' hyperthyroidism and ophthalmopathy. Authors of the study amplified TCR beta CDR3 regions from RNA transcripts. HTBI primers were the set used in a first-round RT-PCR of the TCR CDR3. In TCRdb, the multiplex PCR reads were re-called with MiXCR into one record per CDR3 protein. The table lists hundreds of thousands of distinct CDR3 sequences, approximately 15% of them singletons. Sequencing was performed on blood. All receptors derive from a woman between 35 and 50 years old with Graves' ophthalmopathy.

This clonotype was seen repeatedly, ten times or more. This chain's CDR3 is CASSEAGGTSGAYEQYF. In DNA form, the CDR3 reads TGTGCCAGCAGTGAAGCGGGGGGGACTAGCGGAGCCTACGAGCAGTACTTC. V is TRBV6-1 and J is TRBJ2-7; 11 bases fit TRBD2. Germline V CDR1 and CDR2: MNHNS, SASEGT. The CDR3 loop spans 17 amino acids. With 0 bases clipped from V and 2 bases from J, the junction kept 6 bases outside the gene matches.

The sample holds a few counts of this clonotype. The gene calls are TRBV27 and TRBJ2-7; D may be TRBD2 (5 bases). Germline loops: CDR1 MNHEY, CDR2 SMNVEV (reference sequence). Trimming removed 2 bases from V and 7 bases from J, with 12 bases in between. CDR3 length: 13 residues. In nucleotides, the CDR3 is TGTGCCAGCAGTTTAAGCGGTCTCCGTGAGCAGTACTTC. It encodes CASSLSGLREQYF.

The chain couples TRBV6-2 or TRBV6-3 to TRBJ1-5; TRBD1 aligns across 7 bases. CDR1 MNHEY and CDR2 SVGEGT come from the germline V gene. There are 18 residues in the CDR3. Trimming at V came to 6 bases and at J to 3 bases, leaving 17 bases not matched to a gene. Here the CDR3 reads CASRPLFYQGDDNQPQHF. CDR3 in DNA: TGTGCCAGCAGACCCCTCTTTTATCAGGGGGACGACAATCAGCCCCAGCATTTT.

On this clonotype: The DNA is omitted, as the CDR3 cannot be located on it reliably, and the CDR3 follows TCRdb's listing. The chain couples TRBV6-5 to TRBJ2-7; the table's TRBD1 call for D was not verified on the DNA. Counting both end residues, the CDR3 totals 15 amino acids. The V gene's germline CDR1 is MNHEY and CDR2 SVGAGI. The CDR3 reads CASSSAPGQSYEQYF.

This clonotype was detected many times. This chain links TRBV12-3 or TRBV12-4 with TRBJ1-1; no clear D. The CDR3 runs to 13 residues. Trimming took off 8 bases at V and 0 bases at J, with 10 bases between the two ends. CDR3 in DNA: TGTGCCAGCCACAACAGCATGAACACTGAAGCTTTCTTT. This encodes CASHNSMNTEAFF.

This chain connects TRBV6-5 to TRBJ1-2; TRBD1 aligns across 7 bases. V shed 6 bases and J 7 bases; nucleotides not matched to a gene: 11. Germline lookup yields CDR1 MNHEY and CDR2 SVGAGI. The CDR3 runs to 14 residues. The CDR3 DNA reads as TGTGCCAGCAGCTTACCCCAGACAGGGTCTGGCTACACCTTC. It yields the protein CASSLPQTGSGYTF.

The chain carries TRBV28 and TRBJ2-2; 7 positions match TRBD2. The CDR3 is 12 residues long. Germline V gene sequence: CDR1 MDHEN, CDR2 SYDVKM. V was clipped by 10 bases and J by 7 bases; unmatched bases: 6. In nucleotides, the CDR3 is TGTGCCACCTCGGGGGAGGGCGGGGAGCTGTTTTTT. It is translated as CATSGEGGELFF.

V is TRBV5-1 and J is TRBJ2-7; 7 bases are shared with TRBD2. The ends lost 7 bases at V and 2 bases at J; junction bases unmatched: 12. The germline V gene has CDR1 SGHRS and CDR2 YFSETQ. The CDR3 consists of 15 residues. The CDR3 region is CASGRGGTPAYEQYF. Here the CDR3 DNA reads TGCGCCAGCGGCCGGGGAGGGACTCCTGCCTACGAGCAGTACTTC. The full variable domain, completed using reference TRBV5-1 and TRBJ2-7, is KAGVTQTPRYLIKTRGQQVTLSCSPISGHRSVSWYQQTPGQGLQFLFEYFSETQRNKGNFPGRFSGRQFSNSRSEMNVSTLELGDSALYLCASGRGGTPAYEQYFGPGTRLTVT.

This clonotype was seen many times. The V and J genes are TRBV19 and TRBJ1-1; 7 bases match TRBD1. CDR3 length: 15 amino acids. The junction had 3 bases not matched to a gene; V was cut back by 1 base and J by 1 base. The germline CDR1 and CDR2 sequences are LNHDA and SQIVND (reference sequence). The DNA for the CDR3 is TGTGCCAGTAGTATAGCCCCAGGGGGGAACACTGAAGCTTTCTTT. This gives the protein CASSIAPGGNTEAFF.

The sample holds many counts of this clonotype. This chain uses TRBV12-3 or TRBV12-4 with TRBJ2-7; TRBD1 might be the D (5 bases). Trimming took off 5 bases at V and 2 bases at J, with 10 bases between the two ends. This CDR3 contains 13 residues. Written as DNA, the CDR3 is TGTGCCAGCAGTGACAGTGACGCCTACGAGCAGTACTTC. It is translated as CASSDSDAYEQYF.

This clonotype was recorded many times. The gene calls are TRBV6-2 or TRBV6-3 and TRBJ2-6; D tentatively fits TRBD1 or TRBD2 (6 bases each). With 6 bases removed from V and 0 bases from J, the gap between germline ends came to 21 bases. The CDR3 extends over 19 amino acids. CDR1 and CDR2 from the germline V gene are MNHEY and SVGEGT. The CDR3 region has the DNA TGTGCCAGCAGAGGAGGGTCGGACAGACTACACTCTGGGGCCAACGTCCTGACTTTC. It translates to CASRGGSDRLHSGANVLTF.

This clonotype was observed at least ten times. J is TRBJ2-5 and V is TRBV7-2; 11 bases fit TRBD2. V lost 0 bases, J lost 1 base, and 1 base stayed unmatched. Per germline, CDR1 SGHTA and CDR2 FQGNSA. CDR3 length: 16 amino acids. This CDR3 is CASSLAGTSGQETQYF. CDR3 DNA: TGTGCCAGCAGCTTAGCGGGGACTAGCGGCCAAGAGACCCAGTACTTC.

This clonotype occurred a few times. The chain combines TRBV27 with TRBJ1-1, with TRBD1 as a possible D gene (6 bases). Germline CDR1 is MNHEY and CDR2 is SMNVEV (reference sequence). V was pared by 5 bases and J by 5 bases, with 15 bases between. This CDR3 is built from 14 residues. CDR3 amino acids: CASSERTGLTEAFF. For the CDR3, the DNA is TGTGCCAGCAGTGAACGAACAGGGTTGACTGAAGCTTTCTTT.

This clonotype was observed at least ten times. The V gene is TRBV7-2, the J gene TRBJ2-5; TRBD2 aligns across 8 bases. The length of the CDR3 is 16 residues. With V trimmed by 1 base and J by 5 bases, 9 bases remained unmatched. Per the germline V gene, CDR1 is SGHTA and CDR2 is FQGNSA. CDR3 sequence: CASSLEFGRAGETQYF. The CDR3 bases are TGTGCCAGCAGCTTAGAGTTCGGGAGGGCCGGGGAGACCCAGTACTTC.

V usage is TRBV29-1 and J usage is TRBJ1-1; no firm D call. The CDR3 has 12 amino acids. The V end was cut by 4 bases, the J end by 11 bases, with 17 bases between. Germline V gene lookup returns CDR1 SQVTM and CDR2 ANQGSEA. CDR3 nucleotide sequence: TGCAGCGTTGGGTATTTGGGTTCTCAGGCTTTCTTT. Its protein is CSVGYLGSQAFF.

Ten or more counts support this clonotype. The V gene is TRBV4-2, the J gene TRBJ1-5; no clear D. Germline values: CDR1 LGHNA, CDR2 YNFKEQ. There are 15 residues in the CDR3. Trimming left V 5 bases short and J 4 bases short, with 15 bases between. CDR3 region: CASSGSTTGNQPQHF. The DNA for the CDR3 is TGTGCCAGCAGCGGAAGCACCACCGGGAATCAGCCCCAGCATTTT.

In this sample, this clonotype turned up many times. V and J are TRBV12-3 or TRBV12-4 and TRBJ2-7, with D hard to call. The CDR3 spans 14 residues. Trimming stripped 5 bases from V and 3 bases from J, with 14 bases between. The CDR3 is CASSPTGAYYEQYF. The CDR3, as DNA: TGTGCCAGCAGTCCTACCGGCGCATACTACGAGCAGTACTTC.

Worth noting for this clonotype: Being one base from a much bigger clone, this may be a read error. The chain combines TRBV7-9 with TRBJ2-2, with TRBD2 matching over 7 bases. This CDR3 is 15 amino acids long. V dropped 5 bases and J dropped 6; count of bases not matched to a gene: 9. CDR1 is SEHNR, CDR2 FQNEAQ, per germline (reference sequence). The CDR3 region is CASSHNSGGPGELFF. The CDR3 DNA reads as TGTGCCAGCAGCCACAATTCGGGGGGTCCCGGGGAGCTGTTTTTT.

This clonotype was counted many times. V is TRBV6-1 and J is TRBJ2-7; D remains ambiguous. This CDR3 is built from 13 residues. Per the germline V gene, CDR1 is MNHNS and CDR2 is SASEGT. V shed 2 bases and J shed 0 bases, with 5 bases lying between them. The CDR3 sequence: CASSEFSSYEQYF. DNA for the CDR3: TGTGCCAGCAGTGAATTTAGCTCCTACGAGCAGTACTTC.

This clonotype was detected many times. Since a much larger clone is just one base distant, this may be a read error. The CDR3 does not close with the conserved phenylalanine or tryptophan, likely indicating a read error. This chain joins TRBV6-2 or TRBV6-3 and TRBJ1-1; D is unclear. V was clipped by 7 bases and J by 2 bases, with 17 bases between them. Germline V gives CDR1 MNHEY, CDR2 SVGEGT. The CDR3 loop spans 15 amino acids. CDR3 DNA: TGTGCCAGCAACGACCCTTCAGGAGTAAACACTGAAGCTTTCCTT. The encoded protein is CASNDPSGVNTEAFL.

As regards this clonotype: One junction end does not reproduce the germline sequence, and a read error may be involved. This chain connects TRBV5-1 to TRBJ1-2, with 10 bases fitting TRBD1. Germline CDR1 reads SGHRS; CDR2 reads YFSETQ. The CDR3 extends over 14 amino acids. DNA of the CDR3: TGCGCCAACAGCACCGGGACAGGGGTTTATGGCTACACCTTC. It translates to CANSTGTGVYGYTF.

This clonotype was picked up many times. The chain recombines TRBV12-3 or TRBV12-4 with TRBJ2-7; 7 bases agree with TRBD1. The CDR3 consists of 14 residues. Trimming removed 8 bases from V and 3 bases from J; junction bases left unmatched: 10. CDR3: CASSQGGSVYEQYF. CDR3 DNA: TGTGCCAGCTCTCAAGGGGGCAGTGTCTACGAGCAGTACTTC.

This clonotype was counted many times. This rearrangement joins TRBV7-2 to TRBJ2-7; TRBD2 is a possible D gene (7 bases). V shed 1 base and J shed 9 bases, with 16 bases lying between them. The CDR3 runs 14 residues. The V gene's germline CDR1 is SGHTA and CDR2 FQGNSA. CDR3 sequence: CASSLGGGGPGQYF. Written as DNA, the CDR3 is TGTGCCAGCAGCTTAGGAGGGGGAGGGCCGGGGCAGTACTTC.

Ten or more counts support this clonotype. J is TRBJ1-2 and V is TRBV27; TRBD1 is a possible D gene (6 bases). The germline V and J ends were trimmed by 8 bases and 5 bases, with 21 bases remaining between them. CDR3 length: 15 residues. Germline values: CDR1 MNHEY, CDR2 SMNVEV (reference sequence). CDR3 in amino acids: CASGQYGQQTYGYTF. DNA for the CDR3: TGTGCCAGCGGTCAATACGGACAGCAAACGTATGGCTACACCTTC.

There are many counts of this clonotype. This chain connects TRBV20-1 to TRBJ2-5; D is undetermined. CDR1 and CDR2 from the germline V gene are DFQATT and SNEGSKA (reference sequence). Trimming cost V 5 bases and J 2 bases, with 3 bases left between them. The CDR3 length is 10 residues. CDR3: CSAQQETQYF. The CDR3 bases are TGCAGTGCTCAGCAAGAGACCCAGTACTTC.

This clonotype has ten or more counts. The chain carries TRBV12-3 or TRBV12-4 and TRBJ2-7; D remains ambiguous. With 2 bases removed from V and 6 bases from J, the gap between germline ends came to 17 bases. This CDR3 region has 15 residues. The CDR3 sequence: CASSLSYASSGEQYF. CDR3 DNA: TGTGCCAGCAGTTTATCCTACGCTTCGTCTGGCGAGCAGTACTTC.

This clonotype was counted many times. The chain is built from TRBV12-3 or TRBV12-4 and TRBJ2-7, with 8 bases that match TRBD2. After removal of 3 bases from V and 4 bases from J, the junction contained 5 bases not matched to a gene. The CDR3 is 14 residues long. The CDR3 DNA is TGTGCCAGCAGTTTCGCTAGCGGGTTTTACGAGCAGTACTTC. Translating it yields CASSFASGFYEQYF.

V is TRBV28 and J is TRBJ2-7; perhaps TRBD1 as D (5 bases). CDR1 and CDR2 (germline): MDHEN, SYDVKM. The CDR3 is 15 residues long. Trimming stripped 3 bases from V and 3 bases from J, with 15 bases between. CDR3 DNA: TGTGCCAGCAGTTTTAGGGGCCAGACCGACTACGAGCAGTACTTC. Protein product: CASSFRGQTDYEQYF.

In its sample, this clonotype was seen many times. This chain connects TRBV5-1 to TRBJ2-1; possibly TRBD1 for D (6 bases). The germline V gene has CDR1 SGHRS and CDR2 YFSETQ. The ends were cut back, 4 bases at V and 2 bases at J, with 10 bases in the middle. This CDR3 spans 14 amino acids. CDR3 protein: CASSATGTYNEQFF. The CDR3 DNA reads as TGCGCCAGCAGCGCCACAGGGACCTACAATGAGCAGTTCTTC.

This clonotype was recorded many times. The chain links TRBV4-3 to TRBJ1-1; 11 bases map to TRBD1. Per the germline V gene, CDR1 is LGHNA and CDR2 is YSLEER. Losses at the gene ends were 3 bases for V and 5 bases for J; bases not matched to a gene: 5. The CDR3 is 15 residues long. The CDR3 bases are TGCGCCAGCAGCCACATGGGACAGGGGGTAACTGAAGCTTTCTTT. It codes for CASSHMGQGVTEAFF.

This clonotype showed up just a few times. The rearrangement joins TRBV5-1 to TRBJ2-7; tentatively, D is TRBD1 or TRBD2 (5 bases each). Germline V gene sequence: CDR1 SGHRS, CDR2 YFSETQ. V was clipped by 4 bases and J by 2 bases, with 25 bases between them. The CDR3 has 18 residues. Written as DNA, the CDR3 is TGCGCCAGCAGCCCGGTACCATCAACAGCCATGGGGGCCTACGAGCAGTACTTC. As protein: CASSPVPSTAMGAYEQYF.

The table lists this clonotype with many counts. V usage is TRBV4-1 and J usage is TRBJ2-7, with TRBD2 matching 7 bases. With V trimmed by 2 bases and J by 7 bases, 8 bases remained unmatched. Germline loops: CDR1 MGHRA, CDR2 YSYEKL. The CDR3 covers 14 residues. Here the CDR3 reads CASSQHRTRTEQYF. The CDR3 DNA reads TGCGCCAGCAGCCAACACCGGACTAGGACTGAGCAGTACTTC.